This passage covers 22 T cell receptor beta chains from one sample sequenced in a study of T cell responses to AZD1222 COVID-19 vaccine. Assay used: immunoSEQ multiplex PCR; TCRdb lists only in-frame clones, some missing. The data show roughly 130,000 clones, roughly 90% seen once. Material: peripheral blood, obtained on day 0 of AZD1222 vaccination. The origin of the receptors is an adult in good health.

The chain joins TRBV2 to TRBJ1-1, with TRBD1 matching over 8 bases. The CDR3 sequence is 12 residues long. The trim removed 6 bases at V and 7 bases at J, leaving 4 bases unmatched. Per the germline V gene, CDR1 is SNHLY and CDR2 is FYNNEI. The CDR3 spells CASRGRGLEAFF. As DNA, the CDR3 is TGTGCCAGCAGGGGCAGGGGGCTTGAAGCTTTCTTT.

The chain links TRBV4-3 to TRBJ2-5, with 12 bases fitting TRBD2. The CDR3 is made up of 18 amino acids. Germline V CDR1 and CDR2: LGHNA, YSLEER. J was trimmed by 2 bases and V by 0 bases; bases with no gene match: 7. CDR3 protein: CASSQDPRLAGGQETQYF. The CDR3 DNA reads TGCGCCAGCAGCCAAGATCCCCGGCTAGCGGGAGGGCAAGAGACCCAGTACTTC.

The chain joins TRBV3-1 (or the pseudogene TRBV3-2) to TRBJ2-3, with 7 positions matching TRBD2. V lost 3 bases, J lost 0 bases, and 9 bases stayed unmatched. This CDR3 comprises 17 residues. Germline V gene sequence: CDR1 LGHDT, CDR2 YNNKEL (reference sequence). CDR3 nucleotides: TGTGCCAGCAGCCAGGGTCCCGGGACTATGAGCACAGATACGCAGTATTTT. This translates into CASSQGPGTMSTDTQYF.

The DNA of the CDR3 is TGTGCCATCAGCCCACGGGTGACCCCCTCCTACGAGCAGTACTTC. Translation gives CAISPRVTPSYEQYF. The chain joins TRBV10-3 to TRBJ2-7; the D is unclear. The CDR3 extends over 15 amino acids. The germline gives CDR1 ENHRY, CDR2 SYGVKD. Trimming took off 6 bases at V and 0 bases at J, with 15 bases between the two ends.

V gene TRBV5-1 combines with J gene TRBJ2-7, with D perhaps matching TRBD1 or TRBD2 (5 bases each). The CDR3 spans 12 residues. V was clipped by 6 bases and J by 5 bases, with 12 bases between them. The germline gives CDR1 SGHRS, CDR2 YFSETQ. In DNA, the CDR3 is TGCGCCAGCACCGGTTGGGACCACGAGCAGTACTTC. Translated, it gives CASTGWDHEQYF.

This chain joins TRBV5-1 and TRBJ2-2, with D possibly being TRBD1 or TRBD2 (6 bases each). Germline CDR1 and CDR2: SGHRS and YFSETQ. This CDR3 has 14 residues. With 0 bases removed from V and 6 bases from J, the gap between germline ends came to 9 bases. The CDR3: CASSLVRGAGELFF. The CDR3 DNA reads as TGCGCCAGCAGCTTGGTAAGGGGGGCCGGGGAGCTGTTTTTT.

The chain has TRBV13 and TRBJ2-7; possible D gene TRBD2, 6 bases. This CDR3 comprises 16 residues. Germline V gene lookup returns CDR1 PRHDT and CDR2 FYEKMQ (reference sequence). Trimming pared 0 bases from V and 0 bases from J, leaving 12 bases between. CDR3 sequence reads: CASSLGVGTGSYEQYF. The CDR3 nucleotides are TGTGCCAGCAGCTTAGGGGTCGGGACTGGCTCCTACGAGCAGTACTTC. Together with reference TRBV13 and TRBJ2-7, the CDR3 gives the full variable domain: AAGVIQSPRHLIKEKRETATLKCYPIPRHDTVYWYQQGPGQDPQFLISFYEKMQSDKGSIPDRFSAQQFSDYHSELNMSSLELGDSALYFCASSLGVGTGSYEQYFGPGTRLTVT.

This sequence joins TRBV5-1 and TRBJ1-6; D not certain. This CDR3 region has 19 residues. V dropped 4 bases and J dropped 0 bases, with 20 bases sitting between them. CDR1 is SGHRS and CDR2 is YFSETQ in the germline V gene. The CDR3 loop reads CASSEFGIGVGSYNSPLHF. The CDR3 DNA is TGCGCCAGCAGCGAATTCGGGATCGGGGTGGGCTCCTATAATTCACCCCTCCACTTT.

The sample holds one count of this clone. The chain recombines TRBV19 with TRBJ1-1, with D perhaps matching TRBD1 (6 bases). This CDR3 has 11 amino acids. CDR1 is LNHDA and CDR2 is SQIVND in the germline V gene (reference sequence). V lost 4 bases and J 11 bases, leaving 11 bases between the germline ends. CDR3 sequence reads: CASSTQGIAFF. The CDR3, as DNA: TGTGCCAGTAGTACCCAGGGGATCGCTTTCTTT. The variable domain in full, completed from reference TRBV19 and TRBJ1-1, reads DGGITQSPKYLFRKEGQNVTLSCEQNLNHDAMYWYRQDPGQGLRLIYYSQIVNDFQKGDIAEGYSVSREKKESFPLTVTSAQKNPTAFYLCASSTQGIAFFGQGTRLTVV.

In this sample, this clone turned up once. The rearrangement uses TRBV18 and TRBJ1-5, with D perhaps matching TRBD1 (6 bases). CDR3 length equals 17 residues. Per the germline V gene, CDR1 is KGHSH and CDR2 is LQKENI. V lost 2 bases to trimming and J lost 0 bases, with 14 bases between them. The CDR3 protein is CASSPDGGEYSNQPQHF. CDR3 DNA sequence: TGTGCCAGCTCACCAGATGGGGGCGAATATAGCAATCAGCCCCAGCATTTT.

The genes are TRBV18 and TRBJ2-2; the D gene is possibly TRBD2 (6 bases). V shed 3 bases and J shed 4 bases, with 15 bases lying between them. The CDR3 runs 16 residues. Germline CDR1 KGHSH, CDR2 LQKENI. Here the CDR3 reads CASSPRETRSTGELFF. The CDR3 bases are TGTGCCAGCTCACCTAGGGAGACTAGGAGCACCGGGGAGCTGTTTTTT.

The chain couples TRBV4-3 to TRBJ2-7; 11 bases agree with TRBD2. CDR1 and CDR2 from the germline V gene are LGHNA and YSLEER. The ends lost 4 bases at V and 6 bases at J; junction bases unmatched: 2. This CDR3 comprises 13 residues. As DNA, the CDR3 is TGCGCCAGCAGCCCGGGGACTAGCGGCGAGCAGTACTTC. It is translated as CASSPGTSGEQYF.

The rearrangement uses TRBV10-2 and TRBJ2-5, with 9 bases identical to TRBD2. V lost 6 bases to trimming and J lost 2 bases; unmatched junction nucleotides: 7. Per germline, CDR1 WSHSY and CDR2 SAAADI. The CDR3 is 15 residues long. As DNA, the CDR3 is TGCGCCAGCAGAGGAACTACTAGCGGGCAAGAGACCCAGTACTTC. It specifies CASRGTTSGQETQYF.

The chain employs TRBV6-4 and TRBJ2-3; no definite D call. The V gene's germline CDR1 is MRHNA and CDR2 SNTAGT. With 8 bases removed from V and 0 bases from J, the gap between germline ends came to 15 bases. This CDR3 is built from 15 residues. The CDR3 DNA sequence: TGTGCCAGCTTATGTGATAAGTATAGCACAGATACGCAGTATTTT. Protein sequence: CASLCDKYSTDTQYF.

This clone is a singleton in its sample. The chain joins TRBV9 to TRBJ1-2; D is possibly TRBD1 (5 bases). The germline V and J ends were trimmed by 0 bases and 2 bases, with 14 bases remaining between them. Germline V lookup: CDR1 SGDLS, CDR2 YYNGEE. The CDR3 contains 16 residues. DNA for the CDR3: TGTGCCAGCAGCGTAGCTTGGGGGGACCAAAACTATGGCTACACCTTC. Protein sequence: CASSVAWGDQNYGYTF. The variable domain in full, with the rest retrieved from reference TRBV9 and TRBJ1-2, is DSGVTQTPKHLITATGQRVTLRCSPRSGDLSVYWYQQSLDQGLQFLIQYYNGEERAKGNILERFSAQQFPDLHSELNLSSLELGDSALYFCASSVAWGDQNYGYTFGSGTRLTVV.

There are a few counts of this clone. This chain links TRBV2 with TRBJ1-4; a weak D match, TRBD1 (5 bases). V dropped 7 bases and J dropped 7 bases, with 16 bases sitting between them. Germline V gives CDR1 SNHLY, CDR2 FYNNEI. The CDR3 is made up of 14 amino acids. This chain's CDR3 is CASTRGESIEKLFF. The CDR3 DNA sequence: TGTGCCAGCACCCGGGGGGAAAGTATTGAAAAACTGTTTTTT.

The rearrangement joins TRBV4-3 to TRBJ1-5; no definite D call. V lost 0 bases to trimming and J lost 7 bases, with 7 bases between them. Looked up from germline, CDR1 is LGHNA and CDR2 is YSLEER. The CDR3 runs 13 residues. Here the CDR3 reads CASSQDPYQPQHF. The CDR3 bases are TGCGCCAGCAGCCAAGATCCATACCAGCCCCAGCATTTT.

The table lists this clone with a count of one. CDR3: CASHSLGDQPQHF. The CDR3 nucleotides are TGTGCCAGTCACTCTTTGGGCGATCAGCCCCAGCATTTT. This chain uses TRBV19 with TRBJ1-5; D is undetermined. Germline values: CDR1 LNHDA, CDR2 SQIVND (reference sequence). There are 13 residues in the CDR3. Trimming stripped 8 bases from V and 5 bases from J, with 13 bases between.

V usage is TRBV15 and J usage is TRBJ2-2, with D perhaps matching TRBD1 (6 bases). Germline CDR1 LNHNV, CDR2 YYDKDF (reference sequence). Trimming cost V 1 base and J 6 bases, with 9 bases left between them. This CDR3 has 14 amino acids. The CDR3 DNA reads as TGTGCCACCAGCAGAGTGGCAGGGGCCGGGGAGCTGTTTTTT. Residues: CATSRVAGAGELFF. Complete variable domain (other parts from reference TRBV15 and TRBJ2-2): DAMVIQNPRYQVTQFGKPVTLSCSQTLNHNVMYWYQQKSSQAPKLLFHYYDKDFNNEADTPDNFQSRRPNTSFCFLDIRSPGLGDTAMYLCATSRVAGAGELFFGEGSRLTVL.

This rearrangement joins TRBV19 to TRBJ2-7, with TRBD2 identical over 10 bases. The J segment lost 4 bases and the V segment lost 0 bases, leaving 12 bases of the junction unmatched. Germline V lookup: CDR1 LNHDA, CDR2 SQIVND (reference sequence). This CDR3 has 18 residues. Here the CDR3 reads CASSIDLKSSGRWYEQYF. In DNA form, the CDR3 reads TGTGCCAGTAGTATAGACTTAAAATCTAGCGGGAGATGGTACGAGCAGTACTTC.

CDR3 region: CASSPQPLLQGADQPQHF. For the CDR3, the DNA is TGTGCCAGTAGTCCCCAGCCCTTGCTCCAGGGGGCGGATCAGCCCCAGCATTTT. This sequence joins TRBV19 and TRBJ1-5; TRBD1 aligns across 8 bases. The V gene end was trimmed by 5 bases and the J gene end by 5 bases; junction bases not matched to a gene: 17. The germline gives CDR1 LNHDA, CDR2 SQIVND (reference sequence). The CDR3 totals 18 residues.

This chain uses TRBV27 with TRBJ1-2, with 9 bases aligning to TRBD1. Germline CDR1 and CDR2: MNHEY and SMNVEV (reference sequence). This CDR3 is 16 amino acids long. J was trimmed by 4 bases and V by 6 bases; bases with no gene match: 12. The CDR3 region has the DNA TGTGCCAGCAGCCTCGCCACAGGGGGCGCTGGCTATGGCTACACCTTC. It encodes CASSLATGGAGYGYTF.